The text below deals with one T cell receptor beta chain. This record belongs to a study of blood T cell repertoires in COVID-19. For the study at large: Acute and convalescent COVID-19 specimens originated in the United States, Italy and Spain. T cells, B-cell-depleted T cells, or PBMCs provided the cDNA or gDNA that served as material.

Authors' methods: It was from reference gene primer amplification that nucleated cell counts were estimated. Sequenced by immunoSEQ multiplex PCR; TCRdb stores in-frame clones only, minus some. V and J calls and clone size are given by that table; D and trimming were obtained from the DNA. The sample contains 180,000 or so clones, 70% to 85% of which appear only once. After removal of 0 bases from V and 5 bases from J, the junction contained 8 bases not matched to a gene. The CDR3 has 16 amino acids. CDR1 and CDR2 from the germline V gene are KGHSH and LQKENI. The receptor was derived from a woman older than 75 with acute or convalescent COVID-19. The genes are TRBV18 and TRBJ2-7; TRBD1 agrees at 9 bases. Sequenced: peripheral blood. The CDR3 DNA follows: TGTGCCAGCTCACCACCGGTACAGGGGGCAGTAAACGAGCAGTACTTC. It specifies CASSPPVQGAVNEQYF. Drawing the rest from reference TRBV18 and TRBJ2-7, the complete variable domain is NAGVMQNPRHLVRRRGQEARLRCSPMKGHSHVYWYRQLPEEGLKFMVYLQKENIIDESGMPKERFSAEFPKEGPSILRIQQVVRGDSAAYFCASSPPVQGAVNEQYFGPGTRLTVT.